The 23 T cell receptor beta chains listed next were all sequenced from one sample in a study of blood T cell repertoires in COVID-19. Produced via immunoSEQ multiplex PCR; TCRdb's table is partial and in-frame only. The data contain about 140,000 clones, 80% of them seen just once; the ten biggest clones take up 3.5%. Material: peripheral blood. These receptor sequences come from a man between 65 and 79 years old who had recovered from COVID-19.

Concerning this clone itself: Mismatch with germline at one junction end may stem from a read error. This rearrangement joins TRBV6-5 to TRBJ2-1, with 9 positions matching TRBD2. Germline assignment: CDR1 MNHEY and CDR2 SVGAGI. The CDR3 covers 13 residues. The CDR3 loop reads CASSYSAAGGPIF. The CDR3 DNA follows: TGTGCCAGCAGTTACTCCGCGGCGGGAGGGCCGATCTTC.

The genes are TRBV5-6 and TRBJ2-7, with TRBD1 matching 9 bases. The CDR3 runs 14 residues. V lost 3 bases and J lost 0; bases outside the gene matches: 1. From germline, CDR1 is SGHDT and CDR2 YYEEEE. CDR3 residues: CASSWDRASYEQYF. In nucleotides, the CDR3 is TGTGCCAGCAGCTGGGACAGGGCCTCCTACGAGCAGTACTTC.

The chain joins TRBV9 to TRBJ2-1, with 8 positions matching TRBD2. With 0 bases clipped from V and 8 bases from J, the junction kept 10 bases outside the gene matches. Germline V gene data show CDR1 as SGDLS and CDR2 as YYNGEE. CDR3 length: 16 amino acids. CDR3 bases: TGTGCCAGCAGCGTAGAGTCTAGCGGGTCTAGTGATGAGCAGTTCTTC. This gives the protein CASSVESSGSSDEQFF.

J is TRBJ2-3 and V is TRBV9, with 8 bases aligning to TRBD2. V trimming: 3 bases; J trimming: 6 bases; junction bases outside the gene matches: 6. This CDR3 has 14 amino acids. Germline V gene sequence: CDR1 SGDLS, CDR2 YYNGEE. Written as DNA, the CDR3 is TGTGCCAGCAGCGCACCGGGAGGGGCGGATACGCAGTATTTT. Residues: CASSAPGGADTQYF.

The rearrangement links TRBV7-8 to TRBJ2-7; D not resolved. CDR3 size: 13 residues. Trimming removed 7 bases from V and 2 bases from J, with 12 bases in between. The germline V gene has CDR1 SGHVS and CDR2 FQNEAQ. CDR3 protein: CASTAALTYEQYF. The CDR3 nucleotides read TGTGCCAGCACGGCAGCGCTTACCTACGAGCAGTACTTC. The full variable domain, completed using reference TRBV7-8 and TRBJ2-7, is GAGVSQSPRYKVAKRGQDVALRCDPISGHVSLFWYQQALGQGPEFLTYFQNEAQLDKSGLPSDRFFAERPEGSVSTLKIQRTQQEDSAVYLCASTAALTYEQYFGPGTRLTVT.

This chain links TRBV6-5 with TRBJ2-2; 10 bases map to TRBD1. Germline CDR1 is MNHEY and CDR2 is SVGAGI. The CDR3 is 15 amino acids. V was clipped by 5 bases and J by 5 bases; unmatched bases: 5. CDR3 in DNA: TGTGCCAGCAGTAGGGACAGGGGAGGGACCGGGGAGCTGTTTTTT. Residues: CASSRDRGGTGELFF.

J is TRBJ2-1 and V is TRBV24-1, with D perhaps TRBD1 (5 bases). Germline CDR1 KGHDR, CDR2 SFDVKD. This CDR3 is built from 13 residues. Trimming took off 3 bases at V and 9 bases at J, with 11 bases between the two ends. The DNA for the CDR3 is TGTGCCACCAGTGATCCAGGGTTTTCTGAGCAGTTCTTC. It is translated as CATSDPGFSEQFF.

The V call is TRBV27, the J call TRBJ1-5; 9 bases are a match to TRBD1. Germline-derived CDR1 and CDR2 are MNHEY and SMNVEV (reference sequence). The ends lost 8 bases at V and 3 bases at J; junction bases unmatched: 2. The CDR3 consists of 13 residues. CDR3 nucleotides: TGTGCCAGCGGGGACAGGGCCAATCAGCCCCAGCATTTT. It codes for CASGDRANQPQHF.

The CDR3 DNA follows: TGTGCCAGCAGTTTTAGAGGGAACGAGCAGTACTTC. Amino acid sequence: CASSFRGNEQYF. The genes are TRBV12-3 or TRBV12-4 and TRBJ2-7, with D possibly matching TRBD2 (5 bases). V lost 3 bases to trimming and J lost 5 bases, with 8 bases between them. CDR3 length: 12 amino acids.

This chain connects TRBV4-1 to TRBJ1-4, with 9 bases aligning to TRBD1. Germline-derived CDR1 and CDR2 are MGHRA and YSYEKL. The CDR3 extends over 16 amino acids. V lost 0 bases to trimming and J lost 5 bases; unmatched junction nucleotides: 4. Written as DNA, the CDR3 is TGCGCCAGCAGCCAAGATCGGACAGGGGTAAATGAAAAACTGTTTTTT. Amino acids: CASSQDRTGVNEKLFF.

This clone was seen only a few times. The chain recombines TRBV4-1 with TRBJ2-1; 10 bases line up with TRBD2. V dropped 1 base and J dropped 2; count of bases not matched to a gene: 5. Germline CDR1 reads MGHRA; CDR2 reads YSYEKL. CDR3 length equals 17 residues. Here the CDR3 reads CASSQGGLAEAYNEQFF. CDR3 coding DNA: TGCGCCAGCAGCCAAGGTGGACTAGCGGAAGCCTACAATGAGCAGTTCTTC.

V usage is TRBV29-1 and J usage is TRBJ2-7, with TRBD2 identical over 8 bases. The CDR3 has 11 residues. Germline V gene lookup returns CDR1 SQVTM and CDR2 ANQGSEA. Trimming at V came to 6 bases and at J to 5 bases, leaving 3 bases not matched to a gene. The CDR3 spells CSVGTSDEQYF. The CDR3, as DNA: TGCAGCGTCGGGACTAGTGACGAGCAGTACTTC.

The CDR3, as DNA: TGTGCCAGCAGCTCGCACCCCGGGACTAGCGGGAGTAATGAGCAGTTCTTC. Translated: CASSSHPGTSGSNEQFF. The chain employs TRBV4-2 and TRBJ2-1, with 14 bases aligning to TRBD2. Germline CDR1 LGHNA, CDR2 YNFKEQ. The trim removed 5 bases at V and 7 bases at J, leaving 10 bases unmatched. The CDR3 loop spans 17 amino acids.

V is TRBV5-6 and J is TRBJ2-7; 7 nucleotides line up with TRBD1. The CDR3 covers 12 residues. Losses at the gene ends were 0 bases for V and 11 bases for J; bases not matched to a gene: 5. Looked up from germline, CDR1 is SGHDT and CDR2 is YYEEEE. DNA for the CDR3: TGTGCCAGCAGCTTGGATGGGACAGTTGAGTACTTC. Its protein is CASSLDGTVEYF.

V and J are TRBV30 and TRBJ2-1; TRBD2 matches at 10 bases. The V segment lost 2 bases and the J segment 10 bases; nucleotides outside the gene matches: 8. There are 14 residues in the CDR3. Germline CDR1 and CDR2: GTSNPN and SVGIG (reference sequence). DNA for the CDR3: TGTGCCTGGAGTTCGGCTAGCGGGGGTTTGGAGCAGTTCTTC. Translated: CAWSSASGGLEQFF.

The rearrangement uses TRBV3-1 (or the pseudogene TRBV3-2) and TRBJ1-5; D may be TRBD1 (5 bases). Trimming stripped 0 bases from V and 2 bases from J, with 17 bases between. CDR3 length equals 18 residues. CDR1 and CDR2 (germline): LGHDT, YNNKEL (reference sequence). CDR3 in amino acids: CASSQELQAPYGNQPQHF. For the CDR3, the DNA is TGTGCCAGCAGCCAAGAGTTACAGGCCCCCTATGGCAATCAGCCCCAGCATTTT.

The chain is built from TRBV5-4 and TRBJ1-3; D is ambiguous. Germline V lookup: CDR1 SGHNT, CDR2 YYREEE (reference sequence). V lost 3 bases and J lost 5, with 15 bases in between. The CDR3 sequence is 15 residues long. CDR3 sequence (DNA): TGTGCCAGCAGCTCCCCCGACGGGGATAGAAACACCATATATTTT. Translating it yields CASSSPDGDRNTIYF. Full variable domain (outside the CDR3, taken from reference TRBV5-4 and TRBJ1-3): ETGVTQSPTHLIKTRGQQVTLRCSSQSGHNTVSWYQQALGQGPQFIFQYYREEENGRGNFPPRFSGLQFPNYSSELNVNALELDDSALYLCASSSPDGDRNTIYFGEGSWLTVV.

The chain is built from TRBV9 and TRBJ2-2; unclear D gene. V lost 3 bases to trimming and J lost 8 bases, with 8 bases between them. This CDR3 contains 12 residues. The germline V gene encodes CDR1 SGDLS and CDR2 YYNGEE. This CDR3 is CASSGLVGELFF. The CDR3 DNA reads as TGTGCCAGCAGCGGCCTAGTGGGGGAGCTGTTTTTT.

The V gene is TRBV12-5, the J gene TRBJ2-1; D uncertain. V was trimmed by 4 bases and J by 7 bases, leaving 8 bases between them. Germline CDR1 is LGHNT and CDR2 is FRNRAP. This CDR3 comprises 12 residues. The CDR3 here is CASGSPPNEQFF. For the CDR3, the DNA is TGTGCTAGTGGTTCCCCCCCTAATGAGCAGTTCTTC.

The chain couples TRBV7-9 to TRBJ2-2; D remains ambiguous. Trimming removed 2 bases at V and 4 bases at J, with 5 bases between. The CDR3 covers 13 residues. The germline V gene has CDR1 SEHNR and CDR2 FQNEAQ (reference sequence). The CDR3 sequence is CASSLLITGELFF. In DNA form, the CDR3 reads TGTGCCAGCAGCTTATTAATCACCGGGGAGCTGTTTTTT.

This chain links TRBV19 with TRBJ1-2, with D perhaps matching TRBD1 (6 bases). With 10 bases removed from V and 1 base from J, the gap between germline ends came to 25 bases. CDR1 is LNHDA, CDR2 SQIVND, per germline (reference sequence). This CDR3 spans 17 amino acids. The CDR3 DNA reads as TGTGCCATTAAAAGCAGGGGAAGTGTTGAAGGTAACTATGGCTACACCTTC. Amino acid sequence: CAIKSRGSVEGNYGYTF. Full variable domain (rest looked up from reference TRBV19 and TRBJ1-2): DGGITQSPKYLFRKEGQNVTLSCEQNLNHDAMYWYRQDPGQGLRLIYYSQIVNDFQKGDIAEGYSVSREKKESFPLTVTSAQKNPTAFYLCAIKSRGSVEGNYGYTFGSGTRLTVV.

The table lists this clone with a count of one. The chain combines TRBV27 with TRBJ1-2; TRBD1 might be the D (6 bases). In germline, CDR1 is MNHEY, CDR2 SMNVEV (reference sequence). Trimming took 7 bases from V and 4 from J, leaving 13 bases between them. CDR3 length: 13 amino acids. In DNA, the CDR3 is TGTGCCAGCACATCACAGGGCTCCTATGGCTACACCTTC. This translates into CASTSQGSYGYTF.

The V gene is TRBV10-1, the J gene TRBJ2-3; 9 bases agree with TRBD1. V was pared by 0 bases and J by 3 bases, with 10 bases of the junction left unmatched. Germline CDR1 WNHNN, CDR2 SYGVQD (reference sequence). This CDR3 has 18 residues. This CDR3 is CASSESGLTGGATDTQYF. DNA of the CDR3: TGCGCCAGCAGTGAGTCGGGACTAACAGGGGGCGCGACAGATACGCAGTATTTT.